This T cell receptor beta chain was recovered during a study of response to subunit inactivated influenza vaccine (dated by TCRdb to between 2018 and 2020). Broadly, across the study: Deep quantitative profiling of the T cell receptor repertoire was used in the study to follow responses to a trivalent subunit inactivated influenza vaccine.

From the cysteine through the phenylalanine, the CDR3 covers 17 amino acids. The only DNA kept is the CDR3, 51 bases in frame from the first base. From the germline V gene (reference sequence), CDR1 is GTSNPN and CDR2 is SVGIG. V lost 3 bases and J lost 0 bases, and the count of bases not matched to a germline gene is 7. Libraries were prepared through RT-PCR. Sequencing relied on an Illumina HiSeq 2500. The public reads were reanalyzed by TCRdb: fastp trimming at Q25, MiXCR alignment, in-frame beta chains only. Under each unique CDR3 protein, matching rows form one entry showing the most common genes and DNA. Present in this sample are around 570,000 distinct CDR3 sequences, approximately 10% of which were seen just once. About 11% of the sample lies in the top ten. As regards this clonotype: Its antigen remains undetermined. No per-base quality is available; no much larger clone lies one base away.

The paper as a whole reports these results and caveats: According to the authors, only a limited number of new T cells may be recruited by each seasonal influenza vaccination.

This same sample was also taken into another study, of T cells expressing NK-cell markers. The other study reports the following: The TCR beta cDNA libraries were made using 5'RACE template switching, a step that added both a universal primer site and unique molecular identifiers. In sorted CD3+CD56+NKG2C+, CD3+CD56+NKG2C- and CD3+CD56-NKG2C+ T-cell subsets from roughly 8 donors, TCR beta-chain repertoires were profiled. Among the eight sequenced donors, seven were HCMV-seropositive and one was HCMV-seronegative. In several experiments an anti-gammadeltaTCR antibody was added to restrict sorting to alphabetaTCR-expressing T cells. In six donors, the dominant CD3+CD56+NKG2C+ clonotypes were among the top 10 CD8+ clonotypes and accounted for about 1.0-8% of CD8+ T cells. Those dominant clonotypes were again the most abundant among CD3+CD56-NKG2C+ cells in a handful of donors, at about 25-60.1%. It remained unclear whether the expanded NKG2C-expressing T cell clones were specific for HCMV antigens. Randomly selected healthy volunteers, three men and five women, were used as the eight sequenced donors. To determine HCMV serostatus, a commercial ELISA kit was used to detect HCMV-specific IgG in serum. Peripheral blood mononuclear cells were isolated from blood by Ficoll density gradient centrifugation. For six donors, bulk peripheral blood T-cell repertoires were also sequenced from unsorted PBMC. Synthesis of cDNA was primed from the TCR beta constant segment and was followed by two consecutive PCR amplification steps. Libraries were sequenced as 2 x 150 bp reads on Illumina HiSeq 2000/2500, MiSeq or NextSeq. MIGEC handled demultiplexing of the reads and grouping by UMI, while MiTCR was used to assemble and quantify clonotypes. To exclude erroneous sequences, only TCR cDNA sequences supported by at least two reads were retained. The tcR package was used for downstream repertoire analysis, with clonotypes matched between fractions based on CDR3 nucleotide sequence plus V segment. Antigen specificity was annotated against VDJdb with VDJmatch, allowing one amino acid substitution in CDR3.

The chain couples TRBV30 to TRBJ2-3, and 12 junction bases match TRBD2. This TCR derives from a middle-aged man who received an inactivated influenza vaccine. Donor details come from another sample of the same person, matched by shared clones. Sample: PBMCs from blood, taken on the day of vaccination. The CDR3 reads CAWSPGLAGASTDTQYF. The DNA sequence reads TGTGCCTGGAGCCCGGGACTAGCGGGCGCTAGCACAGATACGCAGTATTTT.